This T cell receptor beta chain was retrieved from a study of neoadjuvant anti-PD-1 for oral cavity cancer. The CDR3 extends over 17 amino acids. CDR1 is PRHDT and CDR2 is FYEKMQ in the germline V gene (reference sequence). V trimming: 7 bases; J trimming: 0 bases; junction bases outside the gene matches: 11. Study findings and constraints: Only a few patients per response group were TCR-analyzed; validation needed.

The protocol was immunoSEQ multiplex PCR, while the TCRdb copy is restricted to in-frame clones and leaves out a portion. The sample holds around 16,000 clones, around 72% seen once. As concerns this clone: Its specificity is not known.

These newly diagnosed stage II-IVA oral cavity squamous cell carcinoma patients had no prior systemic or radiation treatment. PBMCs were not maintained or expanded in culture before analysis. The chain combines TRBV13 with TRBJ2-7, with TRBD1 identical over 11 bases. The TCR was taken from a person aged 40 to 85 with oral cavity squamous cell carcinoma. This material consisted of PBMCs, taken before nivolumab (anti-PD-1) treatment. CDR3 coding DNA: TGTGCCAGCATGCGATCCGGACAGGGGGCCTCCTCCTACGAGCAGTACTTC. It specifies CASMRSGQGASSYEQYF.